The entry that follows covers one TCR beta chain sequence. This specimen comes from a study of T cells expressing NK-cell markers. Study in general: One of eight sequenced donors was HCMV-seronegative; the other seven were seropositive.

CDR3 length: 12 residues. The germline gives CDR1 SEHNR, CDR2 FQNEAQ (reference sequence). Each CDR3 protein gets one entry in TCRdb, which reprocessed the 5' RACE reads and gives no DNA. The sample includes some 140,000 distinct CDR3 sequences. Input material: blood T cells: a sorted CD56 or NKG2C T cell subset, CD4+ or CD8+ T cells, or bulk PBMC T cells (not recorded which). The TCR originated in a woman aged 50 to 60 in good health. The chain recombines TRBV7-9 with TRBJ2-1; TCRdb picks TRBD1, but there is no DNA to check that call. This chain's CDR3 is CASSSPGGEQFF.